This passage covers 5 T cell receptor beta chains from one sample sequenced in a study of shared clonotypes between healthy human individuals. Sequencing was performed with immunoSEQ multiplex PCR; in TCRdb, only in-frame clones are kept and a portion is missing. The table lists 650,000 to 700,000 clones, about nine tenths of them singletons. The sample was memory CD8+ T cells from PBMCs. Subset noted: CD45RO+ cells pooled with CCR7-negative TemRA cells. The receptors originated from a man between 18 and 35 years old in good health. Some clones in this sample may be carry-over from other donors' samples.

This rearrangement joins TRBV5-4 to TRBJ2-2; no clear D gene. This CDR3 has 14 residues. Trimming removed 0 bases at V and 2 bases at J, with 5 bases between. Germline loops: CDR1 SGHNT, CDR2 YYREEE (reference sequence). The CDR3 DNA follows: TGTGCCAGCAGCTTGGGGCAAAACACCGGGGAGCTGTTTTTT. Protein product: CASSLGQNTGELFF.

The V call is TRBV5-4, the J call TRBJ2-1; 9 nucleotides agree with TRBD1. V lost 4 bases and J lost 7; bases outside the gene matches: 3. The CDR3 spans 13 residues. Germline lookup yields CDR1 SGHNT and CDR2 YYREEE (reference sequence). The CDR3 DNA sequence: TGTGCCAGCAGCGGAGGGACAGGGAATGAGCAGTTCTTC. It specifies CASSGGTGNEQFF.

This chain joins TRBV7-6 and TRBJ1-1; D perhaps matches TRBD1 (5 bases). This CDR3 spans 14 amino acids. In germline, CDR1 is SGHVS, CDR2 FNYEAQ. V was trimmed by 1 base and J by 0 bases, leaving 6 bases between them. The CDR3 coding sequence is TGTGCCAGCAGCTTAGACAGGATGAACACTGAAGCTTTCTTT. Its translation is CASSLDRMNTEAFF.

The V gene is TRBV25-1, the J gene TRBJ1-2; the D gene is possibly TRBD1 (6 bases). The CDR3 spans 12 residues. With 8 bases removed from V and 6 bases from J, the gap between germline ends came to 13 bases. Germline loops: CDR1 MGHDK, CDR2 SYGVNS. This CDR3 is CASRGRGNGYTF. The CDR3 nucleotides are TGTGCCAGCCGGGGCAGGGGCAATGGCTACACCTTC.

This chain uses TRBV11-2 with TRBJ1-2; D is possibly TRBD1 (5 bases). CDR1 SGHAT and CDR2 FQNNGV come from the germline V gene. Deletions cut 5 bases from V and 5 bases from J, with 12 bases between. This CDR3 has 13 residues. The CDR3 reads CASSPHGGYGYTF. CDR3 nucleotide sequence: TGTGCCAGCAGCCCCCACGGGGGTTATGGCTACACCTTC.